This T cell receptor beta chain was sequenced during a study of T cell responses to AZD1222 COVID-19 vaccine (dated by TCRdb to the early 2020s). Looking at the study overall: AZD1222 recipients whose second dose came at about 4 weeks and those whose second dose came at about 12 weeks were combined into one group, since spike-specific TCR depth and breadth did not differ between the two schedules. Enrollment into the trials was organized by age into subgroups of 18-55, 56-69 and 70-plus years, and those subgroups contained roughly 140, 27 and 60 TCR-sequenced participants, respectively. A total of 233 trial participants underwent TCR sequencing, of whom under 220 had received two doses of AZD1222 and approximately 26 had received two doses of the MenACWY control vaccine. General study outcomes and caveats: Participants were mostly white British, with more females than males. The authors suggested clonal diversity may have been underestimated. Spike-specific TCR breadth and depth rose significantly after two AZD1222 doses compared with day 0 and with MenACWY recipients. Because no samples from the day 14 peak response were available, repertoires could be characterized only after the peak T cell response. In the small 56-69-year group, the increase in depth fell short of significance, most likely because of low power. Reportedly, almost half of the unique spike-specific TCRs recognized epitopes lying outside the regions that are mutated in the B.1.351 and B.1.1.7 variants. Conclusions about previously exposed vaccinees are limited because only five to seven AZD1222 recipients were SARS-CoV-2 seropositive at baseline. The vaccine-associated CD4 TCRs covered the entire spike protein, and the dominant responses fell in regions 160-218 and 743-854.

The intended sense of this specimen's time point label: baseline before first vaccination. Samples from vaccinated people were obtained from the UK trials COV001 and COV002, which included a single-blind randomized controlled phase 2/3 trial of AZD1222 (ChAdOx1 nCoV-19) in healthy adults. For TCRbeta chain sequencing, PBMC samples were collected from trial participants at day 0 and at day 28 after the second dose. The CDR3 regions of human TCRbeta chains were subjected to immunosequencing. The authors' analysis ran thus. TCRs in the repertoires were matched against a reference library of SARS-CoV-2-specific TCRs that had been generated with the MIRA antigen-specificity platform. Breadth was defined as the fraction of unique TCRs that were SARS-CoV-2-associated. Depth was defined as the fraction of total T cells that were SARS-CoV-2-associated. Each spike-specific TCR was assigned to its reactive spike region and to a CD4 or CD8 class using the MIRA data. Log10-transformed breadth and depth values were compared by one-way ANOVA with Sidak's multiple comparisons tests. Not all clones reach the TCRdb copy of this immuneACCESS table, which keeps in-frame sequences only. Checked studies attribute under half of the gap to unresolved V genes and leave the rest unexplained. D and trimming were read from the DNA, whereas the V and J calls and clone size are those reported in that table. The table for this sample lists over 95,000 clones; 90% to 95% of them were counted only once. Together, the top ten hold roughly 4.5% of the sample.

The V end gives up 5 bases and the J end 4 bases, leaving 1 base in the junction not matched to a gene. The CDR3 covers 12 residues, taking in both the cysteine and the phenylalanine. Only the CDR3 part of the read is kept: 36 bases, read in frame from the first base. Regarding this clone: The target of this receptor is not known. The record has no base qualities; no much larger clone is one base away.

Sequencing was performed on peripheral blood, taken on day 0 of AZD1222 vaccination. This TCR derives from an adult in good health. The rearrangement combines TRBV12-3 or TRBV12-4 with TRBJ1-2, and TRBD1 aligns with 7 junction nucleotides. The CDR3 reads CASSRDSYGYTF. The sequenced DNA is TGTGCCAGCAGTCGGGACAGCTATGGCTACACCTTC.